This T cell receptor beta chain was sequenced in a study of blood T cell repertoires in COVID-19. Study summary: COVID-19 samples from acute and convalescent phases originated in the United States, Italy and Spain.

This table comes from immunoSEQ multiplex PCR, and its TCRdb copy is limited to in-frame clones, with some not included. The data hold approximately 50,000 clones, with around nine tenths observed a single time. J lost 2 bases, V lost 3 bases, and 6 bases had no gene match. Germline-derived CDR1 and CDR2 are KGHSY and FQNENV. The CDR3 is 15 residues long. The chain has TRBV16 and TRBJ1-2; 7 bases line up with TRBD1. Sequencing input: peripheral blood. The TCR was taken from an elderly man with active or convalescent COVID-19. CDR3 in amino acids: CASSHPQGVNYGYTF. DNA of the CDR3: TGTGCCAGCAGCCATCCTCAGGGGGTGAACTATGGCTACACCTTC.